This T cell receptor (beta chain) is drawn from a study of T-cell reconstitution after alpha-beta-depleted transplantation in children. Study-wide results and limits: Recipient T cells and thymic progenitors that survived gave rise to the high TCRbeta diversity observed at day 60 in some patients. Hyperexpanded clones declined; after one year, newly produced T cells mostly supplied diversity. Two months or so post-transplant, alpha-beta T cells reportedly derived from several hundred expanded graft clones.

Unique molecular identifiers were built into the TCRbeta library. TCRdb used MiXCR to reprocess the PCR reads, holding one entry per CDR3 protein. The sample has 500,000 or so distinct CDR3 sequences, 9.5% to 12% seen once. As to this clonotype: Its target is not known.

In germline, CDR1 is MDHEN, CDR2 SYDVKM. Trimming at V came to 6 bases and at J to 7 bases, leaving 9 bases not matched to a gene. This CDR3 has 15 amino acids. The rearrangement links TRBV28 to TRBJ2-7, with TRBD2 identical over 13 bases. The receptor comes from a female patient aged 2-9 years who had a stem cell transplant for aplastic anemia, so the T cells may come from the graft donor. The input for sequencing was PBMCs, mostly from graft donor cells, taken 180 days after TCRalphabeta/CD19-depleted stem cell transplant. The CDR3: CASSLGLAGAGEQYF. The CDR3 bases are TGTGCCAGCAGCCTAGGACTAGCGGGAGCTGGAGAGCAGTACTTC.